The 10 T cell receptor beta chains below come from one sample, sequenced in a study of blood T cell repertoires in COVID-19. This table comes from immunoSEQ multiplex PCR, and its TCRdb copy is limited to in-frame clones, with some not included. Of about 270,000 clones in the sample, 91% are singletons; the top ten hold about 3%. Sequenced: PBMCs or T cells enriched from blood (not recorded which). The origin of the receptors is a man aged 35-49 years who had been exposed to COVID-19.

CDR3 nucleotide sequence: TGCGCCAGCAGCCAAGACGCTCTAGCGGAGTCCTACGAGCAGTACTTC. This sequence encodes CASSQDALAESYEQYF. The gene calls are TRBV4-1 and TRBJ2-7; 7 bases fit TRBD2. The CDR3 runs to 16 residues. Germline trimming cut 0 bases from V and 1 base from J; bases unmatched to any gene: 6. Germline V CDR1 and CDR2: MGHRA, YSYEKL.

This chain uses TRBV5-1 with TRBJ1-2, with 7 positions matching TRBD1. The CDR3 is 17 residues long. Germline V gene data show CDR1 as SGHRS and CDR2 as YFSETQ. Trimming at V came to 4 bases and at J to 4 bases, leaving 16 bases not matched to a gene. In nucleotides, the CDR3 is TGCGCCAGCAGCAGGACAGGTAACTTCGGAGGCCTCTATGGCTACACCTTC. Encoded protein: CASSRTGNFGGLYGYTF.

This clone was picked up one time. The sample contains more than one DNA sequence encoding this CDR3. The CDR3 region has the DNA TGTGCCAGCAGTTCGGGTCGTGGCTACACCTTC. Amino acids: CASSSGRGYTF. The genes are TRBV27 and TRBJ1-2; D gene uncertain. Germline lookup yields CDR1 MNHEY and CDR2 SMNVEV (reference sequence). The CDR3 spans 11 residues. The germline V and J ends were trimmed by 4 bases and 7 bases, with 7 bases remaining between them.

The V call is TRBV19, the J call TRBJ2-1; 11 bases align to TRBD2. The CDR3 runs to 13 residues. Trimming removed 3 bases from V and 9 bases from J; junction bases left unmatched: 1. Germline CDR1 and CDR2: LNHDA and SQIVND (reference sequence). The CDR3 here is CASSMTSGVEQFF. The CDR3 DNA is TGTGCCAGTAGTATGACTAGCGGGGTTGAGCAGTTCTTC.

Here the CDR3 reads CSASRNSGSSYNEQFF. CDR3 nucleotides: TGCAGTGCTAGTCGTAACAGCGGGAGCTCCTACAATGAGCAGTTCTTC. The V and J genes are TRBV20-1 and TRBJ2-1; 8 bases agree with TRBD2. Germline values: CDR1 DFQATT, CDR2 SNEGSKA (reference sequence). This CDR3 has 16 amino acids. Germline trimming cut 3 bases from V and 0 bases from J; bases unmatched to any gene: 7.

The chain combines TRBV28 with TRBJ1-2, with a tentative D call TRBD1 (5 bases). This CDR3 has 14 residues. The V gene's germline CDR1 is MDHEN and CDR2 SYDVKM. V lost 3 bases to trimming and J lost 2 bases, with 10 bases between them. The CDR3 region has the DNA TGTGCCAGCAGTTTCCAGGGAGGAAACTATGGCTACACCTTC. The encoded protein is CASSFQGGNYGYTF.

CDR3 residues: CASRGGQGYPMNTEAFF. CDR3 DNA: TGCGCCAGCAGGGGGGGGCAGGGATACCCTATGAACACTGAAGCTTTCTTT. The gene calls are TRBV10-2 and TRBJ1-1, with D perhaps TRBD1 (6 bases). V was pared by 6 bases and J by 0 bases, with 20 bases between. The CDR3 is made up of 17 amino acids. Germline CDR1 WSHSY, CDR2 SAAADI.

This clone came up once. This chain joins TRBV2 and TRBJ1-1; 12 bases map to TRBD1. J was trimmed by 9 bases and V by 3 bases; bases with no gene match: 5. CDR1 and CDR2 from the germline V gene are SNHLY and FYNNEI. The length of the CDR3 is 14 residues. In DNA form, the CDR3 reads TGTGCCAGCAGTGAGTCGGGACAGGGGGCGCAAGCTTTCTTT. This gives the protein CASSESGQGAQAFF.

The chain joins TRBV15 to TRBJ2-7; weak D call: TRBD2 (6 bases). This CDR3 is built from 15 residues. The germline gives CDR1 LNHNV, CDR2 YYDKDF (reference sequence). Deletions cut 2 bases from V and 3 bases from J, with 14 bases between. The CDR3 loop reads CATSRYSGGDYEQYF. CDR3 sequence (DNA): TGTGCCACCAGCAGATATAGCGGAGGGGACTACGAGCAGTACTTC.

The chain has TRBV7-6 and TRBJ1-5; D perhaps matches TRBD1 (5 bases). The CDR3 extends over 12 amino acids. Per the germline V gene, CDR1 is SGHVS and CDR2 is FNYEAQ. The germline V and J ends were trimmed by 5 bases and 8 bases, with 10 bases remaining between them. CDR3 residues: CASSPPGEPQHF. In DNA, the CDR3 is TGTGCCAGCAGCCCCCCGGGGGAGCCCCAGCATTTT.